Below, 27 T cell receptor beta chains from the same sample are listed, as sequenced in a study of cytomegalovirus exposure and HLA in healthy donors. The PCR made use of 60 Vbeta and 13 Jbeta primers. Measured with immunoSEQ multiplex PCR; TCRdb has only the in-frame clones, and not every one. Among roughly 150,000 clones listed, nearly 80% were seen once. Sequencing input: PBMCs. These receptors came from a woman in her forties in good health and CMV-seronegative.

The chain recombines TRBV5-6 with TRBJ2-3, with D possibly TRBD2 on 5 matching bases. The CDR3 length is 16 residues. The V end lost 1 base, the J end lost 1 base, and 13 bases lay between the germline ends. Germline V CDR1 and CDR2: SGHDT, YYEEEE. The CDR3 nucleotides are TGTGCCAGCAGCTTGCGGGGAGTTCTCGGCACAGATACGCAGTATTTT. Protein sequence: CASSLRGVLGTDTQYF.

The rearrangement uses TRBV19 and TRBJ2-3, with 8 positions matching TRBD2. V lost 5 bases, J lost 1 base, and 5 bases stayed unmatched. The CDR3 contains 15 residues. The V gene's germline CDR1 is LNHDA and CDR2 SQIVND (reference sequence). The CDR3 sequence is CASSQAGGGTDTQYF. CDR3 bases: TGTGCCAGTAGTCAGGCGGGGGGCGGCACAGATACGCAGTATTTT.

This clone came up once. A read error may produce the germline difference seen at one junction end. CDR3 sequence reads: CSSSLEPQAGDTEAFF. The CDR3 DNA sequence: TGTTCCAGCAGCTTAGAACCCCAGGCGGGGGACACTGAAGCTTTCTTT. The chain joins TRBV7-9 to TRBJ1-1; tentatively, D is TRBD1 (5 bases). Looked up from germline, CDR1 is SEHNR and CDR2 is FQNEAQ (reference sequence). CDR3 size: 16 residues.

The CDR3 here is CASSHGQDRNQPQHF. The CDR3 DNA sequence: TGCGCCAGCAGTCACGGACAGGACCGCAATCAGCCCCAGCATTTT. The rearrangement joins TRBV5-1 to TRBJ1-5; 7 nucleotides line up with TRBD1. V was clipped by 5 bases and J by 2 bases; unmatched bases: 7. This CDR3 region has 15 residues. CDR1 SGHRS and CDR2 YFSETQ come from the germline V gene.

The chain employs TRBV7-3 and TRBJ2-3; perhaps TRBD2 as D (5 bases). This CDR3 has 14 residues. Trimming took off 0 bases at V and 5 bases at J, with 9 bases between the two ends. Germline V gene lookup returns CDR1 SGHTA and CDR2 FQGTGA. In DNA, the CDR3 is TGTGCCAGCAGCTTAACGGGAGCCGTAGATACGCAGTATTTT. Amino acid sequence: CASSLTGAVDTQYF.

This chain uses TRBV10-1 with TRBJ1-2; D is uncertain. Trimming removed 3 bases from V and 5 bases from J, with 10 bases in between. CDR1 and CDR2 from the germline V gene are WNHNN and SYGVQD (reference sequence). The CDR3 spans 13 residues. The CDR3 DNA reads TGCGCCAGCAGTGAAGCGGGTTCTTATGGCTACACCTTC. It specifies CASSEAGSYGYTF.

The V and J genes are TRBV4-3 and TRBJ1-5, with no clear D. Germline V gene sequence: CDR1 LGHNA, CDR2 YSLEER. The CDR3 is 15 amino acids. V was cut by 0 bases and J by 11 bases, with 17 bases left in between. CDR3 in amino acids: CASSQDAGILSSQHF. In nucleotides, the CDR3 is TGCGCCAGCAGCCAAGACGCGGGCATTTTATCGTCCCAGCATTTT.

The chain couples TRBV5-4 to TRBJ1-1, with D tentatively TRBD1 (6 bases). The germline gives CDR1 SGHNT, CDR2 YYREEE (reference sequence). The ends were cut back, 1 base at V and 6 bases at J, with 13 bases in the middle. This CDR3 region has 14 residues. The CDR3 loop is CASSLYREVAEAFF. CDR3 DNA: TGTGCCAGCAGCTTGTACAGGGAAGTTGCTGAAGCTTTCTTT.

The CDR3 is CASSRTSGGTDTQYF. The CDR3, as DNA: TGCGCCAGCAGCCGGACTAGCGGGGGCACAGATACGCAGTATTTT. The J gene is TRBJ2-3, the V gene TRBV4-1; 12 positions match TRBD2. The CDR3 is 15 residues long. Per the germline V gene, CDR1 is MGHRA and CDR2 is YSYEKL. Trimming removed 4 bases from V and 1 base from J; junction bases left unmatched: 0.

V usage is TRBV5-4 and J usage is TRBJ2-3, with D tentatively TRBD2 (7 bases). Trimming removed 4 bases at V and 1 base at J, with 10 bases between. The CDR3 consists of 14 residues. Germline V lookup: CDR1 SGHNT, CDR2 YYREEE (reference sequence). The CDR3 protein is CASSLGGRTDTQYF. For the CDR3, the DNA is TGTGCCAGCAGCCTCGGGGGGCGCACAGATACGCAGTATTTT.

Concerning this clone: The junction shows a germline mismatch at one end, possibly a read error. The chain uses TRBV6-7 and TRBJ2-4; perhaps TRBD2 as D (5 bases). TRBV6-7 is identified as an open reading frame with a role that is uncertain. This CDR3 contains 20 residues. The CDR3 DNA is TGTGCCAGCAGTTTTCCCCCAAGGTGTGGAGCGGATCTAGCCAAAAACAGTCAGTACTTC. Its protein product is CASSFPPRCGADLAKNSQYF.

The V gene is TRBV27, the J gene TRBJ2-7; D possibly corresponds to TRBD1 (6 bases). Germline CDR1 and CDR2: MNHEY and SMNVEV (reference sequence). Trimming removed 8 bases from V and 0 bases from J, with 11 bases in between. The CDR3 has 13 residues. The CDR3: CASGRTASYEQYF. In DNA, the CDR3 is TGTGCCAGCGGCCGGACAGCCTCCTACGAGCAGTACTTC.

The chain joins TRBV10-3 to TRBJ2-7, with 9 positions matching TRBD2. The CDR3 is 14 residues long. V lost 6 bases to trimming and J lost 5 bases; unmatched junction nucleotides: 8. Germline lookup yields CDR1 ENHRY and CDR2 SYGVKD. CDR3 loop: CAIRGGGGADEQYF. As DNA, the CDR3 is TGTGCCATCAGGGGAGGCGGGGGGGCCGACGAGCAGTACTTC.

The chain employs TRBV9 and TRBJ2-5; 10 bases map to TRBD1. There are 14 residues in the CDR3. V shed 3 bases and J 4 bases; nucleotides not matched to a gene: 3. Germline assignment: CDR1 SGDLS and CDR2 YYNGEE. Here the CDR3 DNA reads TGTGCCAGCAGCGGCGGGACAGGGGTAGAGACCCAGTACTTC. It yields the protein CASSGGTGVETQYF.

J is TRBJ1-2 and V is TRBV10-3; D uncertain. Trimming removed 7 bases from V and 4 bases from J, with 13 bases in between. The germline CDR1 and CDR2 sequences are ENHRY and SYGVKD. The CDR3 is 13 residues long. The CDR3 bases are TGTGCCATCACCCAAGCTGGGAGCTATGGCTACACCTTC. Translating gives CAITQAGSYGYTF.

Only a few counts were recorded for this clone. The chain joins TRBV11-3 to TRBJ2-7; D is possibly TRBD1 (5 bases). Germline V lookup: CDR1 SGHNT, CDR2 YENEEA. The germline V and J ends were trimmed by 4 bases and 1 base, with 11 bases remaining between them. The CDR3 length is 14 residues. The DNA for the CDR3 is TGTGCCAGCAGCTCCGCTACAGGTTCCTACGAGCAGTACTTC. Translation: CASSSATGSYEQYF.

This sequence joins TRBV5-6 and TRBJ2-1; a weak D match, TRBD2 (6 bases). Per germline, CDR1 SGHDT and CDR2 YYEEEE. Deletions cut 4 bases from V and 5 bases from J, with 19 bases between. The CDR3 is made up of 16 amino acids. Here the CDR3 reads CASSRYGGRRDNEQFF. The CDR3 DNA reads TGTGCCAGCAGCCGGTATGGGGGGAGGAGAGACAATGAGCAGTTCTTC.

This clone turned up a few times. Written as DNA, the CDR3 is TGCGCCAGCAGCCAAGATCAGCGGACAGGGGGTTTTTGGGAGCAGTACTTC. Encoded protein: CASSQDQRTGGFWEQYF. The chain joins TRBV4-3 to TRBJ2-7, with 10 bases lining up with TRBD1. V shed 0 bases, J shed 7 bases, and the junction held 12 bases outside the gene matches. The germline V gene encodes CDR1 LGHNA and CDR2 YSLEER. The CDR3 sequence is 17 residues long.

The chain carries TRBV28 and TRBJ1-2; 7 positions agree with TRBD1. CDR3 length equals 15 residues. Germline V gene sequence: CDR1 MDHEN, CDR2 SYDVKM. V dropped 6 bases and J dropped 5; count of bases not matched to a gene: 12. Here the CDR3 reads CASSVKLRTGYGYTF. DNA for the CDR3: TGTGCCAGCAGCGTTAAACTTCGGACAGGTTATGGCTACACCTTC.

V and J are TRBV5-4 and TRBJ1-3; D possibly corresponds to TRBD1 (5 bases). The CDR3 length is 14 residues. V lost 4 bases and J 0 bases, leaving 8 bases between the germline ends. Germline V CDR1 and CDR2: SGHNT, YYREEE (reference sequence). CDR3 region: CASSDSRSGNTIYF. CDR3 DNA sequence: TGTGCCAGCAGCGACAGTCGCTCTGGAAACACCATATATTTT.

V usage is TRBV27 and J usage is TRBJ2-2; possible D gene TRBD2, 6 bases. Trimming stripped 6 bases from V and 3 bases from J, with 14 bases between. From germline, CDR1 is MNHEY and CDR2 SMNVEV (reference sequence). CDR3 length: 15 amino acids. CDR3 in amino acids: CASRFGGGHTGELFF. The CDR3, as DNA: TGTGCCAGCAGGTTTGGGGGAGGTCACACCGGGGAGCTGTTTTTT.

This clone came up a few times. The chain joins TRBV13 to TRBJ2-1, with a possible D match to TRBD1 (5 bases). Germline V gene sequence: CDR1 PRHDT, CDR2 FYEKMQ (reference sequence). CDR3 size: 15 residues. V was pared by 6 bases and J by 2 bases, with 14 bases between. The chain's CDR3 is CASSRTQETYNEQFF. The CDR3 nucleotides read TGTGCCAGCAGTCGGACACAGGAAACCTACAATGAGCAGTTCTTC. The full variable domain, rest sourced from reference TRBV13 and TRBJ2-1, is AAGVIQSPRHLIKEKRETATLKCYPIPRHDTVYWYQQGPGQDPQFLISFYEKMQSDKGSIPDRFSAQQFSDYHSELNMSSLELGDSALYFCASSRTQETYNEQFFGPGTRLTVL.

This clone was recorded once. CDR3 sequence reads: CASSGGQEEKLFF. The CDR3 DNA is TGTGCCAGCAGTGGTGGACAGGAGGAAAAACTGTTTTTT. The chain is built from TRBV2 and TRBJ1-4; 7 bases are a match to TRBD1. V lost 4 bases and J lost 8; bases outside the gene matches: 4. This CDR3 contains 13 residues. From germline, CDR1 is SNHLY and CDR2 FYNNEI. The full variable domain, rest sourced from reference TRBV2 and TRBJ1-4, is EPEVTQTPSHQVTQMGQEVILRCVPISNHLYFYWYRQILGQKVEFLVSFYNNEISEKSEIFDDQFSVERPDGSNFTLKIRSTKLEDSAMYFCASSGGQEEKLFFGSGTQLSVL.

This chain uses TRBV6-5 with TRBJ1-2; 8 bases line up with TRBD1. This CDR3 is 14 amino acids long. Germline V gene lookup returns CDR1 MNHEY and CDR2 SVGAGI. The V segment lost 5 bases and the J segment 5 bases; nucleotides outside the gene matches: 7. This CDR3 reads CASSDRTGLYGYTF. The CDR3 DNA is TGTGCCAGCAGTGACAGGACAGGGCTATATGGCTACACCTTC.

This sequence joins TRBV11-1 and TRBJ1-1, with 7 bases aligning to TRBD1. CDR1 is SGHAT, CDR2 FQDESV, per germline (reference sequence). With 4 bases clipped from V and 1 base from J, the junction kept 6 bases outside the gene matches. The CDR3 length is 15 residues. DNA of the CDR3: TGTGCCAGCAGCTCCGGGACAGAGGCGAACACTGAAGCTTTCTTT. Its translation is CASSSGTEANTEAFF.

The CDR3 DNA reads as TGTGCCAGCAGCCCTTCCAGTGCTTTCTTT. It yields the protein CASSPSSAFF. The chain employs TRBV7-9 and TRBJ1-1; no reliable D call. Germline assignment: CDR1 SEHNR and CDR2 FQNEAQ (reference sequence). CDR3 length equals 10 residues. Trimming took off 5 bases at V and 11 bases at J, with 9 bases between the two ends. Using reference TRBV7-9 and TRBJ1-1 for the parts outside the CDR3, the full variable domain is DTGVSQNPRHKITKRGQNVTFRCDPISEHNRLYWYRQTLGQGPEFLTYFQNEAQLEKSRLLSDRFSAERPKGSFSTLEIQRTEQGDSAMYLCASSPSSAFFGQGTRLTVV.

The chain couples TRBV6-4 to TRBJ2-2; TRBD2 matches at 14 bases. V was pared by 3 bases and J by 6 bases, with 3 bases of the junction left unmatched. Germline CDR1 MRHNA, CDR2 SNTAGT. The CDR3 totals 16 residues. The chain's CDR3 is CASSEGLAGESGELFF. CDR3 sequence (DNA): TGTGCCAGCAGTGAGGGACTAGCGGGAGAGTCCGGGGAGCTGTTTTTT.